This T cell receptor (beta chain) was captured in a study of kidney transplant recipient with SARS-CoV-2 infection. This clonotype has at least ten counts. Using its own MiXCR run on the reads, TCRdb lists one record per CDR3 protein. The sample has 250,000 or so distinct CDR3 sequences, around 30% seen once; the top ten hold around 7.8%. The CDR3 runs to 11 residues. V lost 8 bases to trimming and J lost 7 bases, with 9 bases between them. Sequences were derived from a blood sample, sampled at baseline and on roughly day 120 from a kidney transplant recipient. The chain recombines TRBV12-3 or TRBV12-4 with TRBJ2-1; D is ambiguous. The sequence was collected from a male patient between 25 and 39 years old who had COVID-19 and was a kidney transplant recipient. Some T cells may have come from the graft donor. The CDR3 sequence: CASGVGNEQFF. CDR3 nucleotide sequence: TGTGCCAGCGGGGTGGGTAATGAGCAGTTCTTC.